The TCR beta chain under discussion was sequenced for a study of blood T cell repertoires in COVID-19. Study-wide background: COVID-19 samples, acute and convalescent, were from the United States, Italy and Spain. PBMCs, B-cell-depleted T cells, or T cells provided the cDNA or gDNA that made up the material.

This clone was observed a single time. The CDR3 runs 15 residues. Germline assignment: CDR1 MNHEY and CDR2 SVGAGI. The V and J ends lost 5 bases and 6 bases, in that order; junction bases with no gene match: 6. Per the original methods: For nucleated cells, counts were estimated from reference gene primer amplification. Sequencing used immunoSEQ multiplex PCR; TCRdb keeps in-frame clones, though not all of them. V and J calls and clone size are as listed in that table; D and trimming were resolved from the DNA. This table holds around 500,000 clones, less than 90% found once. The clonotype was recovered from an older woman who had recovered from COVID-19. Sequenced material: PBMCs or T cells enriched from blood (not recorded which). This chain connects TRBV6-5 to TRBJ2-1, with 11 positions matching TRBD2. The CDR3 is CASSLLAGGFNEQFF. The CDR3 DNA sequence: TGTGCCAGCAGTCTTCTAGCGGGGGGCTTCAATGAGCAGTTCTTC.